The source of this T cell receptor (beta chain) is a study of blood T cell repertoires in COVID-19. Study-wide context: Donors in the United States, Italy and Spain gave samples during acute or convalescent COVID-19. From T cells, B-cell-depleted T cells, or PBMCs came the material, which was cDNA or gDNA.

With 2 bases removed from V and 2 bases from J, the gap between germline ends came to 8 bases. Looked up from germline, CDR1 is SGDLS and CDR2 is YYNGEE. The CDR3 is 13 residues long. The authors' processing: Estimated nucleated cell counts came from reference gene primer amplification. Data came from immunoSEQ multiplex PCR; TCRdb stores just in-frame clones and leaves some out. The D gene and trimming were derived from the DNA, and the V and J assignments and clone size from that table. The sample has tens of thousands of clones, approximately 87% seen once; the top ten hold over 6.5%. There are a few counts of this clone.

The chain joins TRBV9 to TRBJ2-7; D remains ambiguous. Sequenced sample: peripheral blood. The sequence was obtained from a man aged 55 to 70 with acute or convalescent COVID-19. Here the CDR3 reads CASSVSSTYEQYF. The CDR3 nucleotides read TGTGCCAGCAGCGTCAGTTCCACCTACGAGCAGTACTTC.